This T cell receptor beta chain was profiled in a study of shared clonotypes between healthy human individuals. Whole-study findings and limits: For sorted subsets, rarefaction showed incomplete sequencing despite large depth. Naive subsets usually exceeded memory subsets in estimated richness. Blood was the only sampled material, and tissue repertoires likely differ.

The assay used deep level. Clones were read by immunoSEQ multiplex PCR, and TCRdb kept only the in-frame ones, dropping some. The table lists 300,000 to 350,000 clones, around four fifths of them singletons, with more than 9% in the top ten. This clone was detected ten times or more. Its antigen is not known. Other DNA variants within this sample encode the same CDR3. V was pared by 0 bases and J by 4 bases, with 6 bases of the junction left unmatched. CDR1 is SGHRS, CDR2 YFSETQ, per germline. CDR3 length: 15 residues. This clonotype originated in a man aged 30 to 45 in good health. Sequenced input: memory CD4+ T cells sorted from blood. The subset here: CD45RA-negative fraction. The rearrangement joins TRBV5-1 to TRBJ1-1, with 7 positions matching TRBD1. CDR3 nucleotides: TGCGCCAGCAGCTTGGAAGACAGGGAGAGCACTGAAGCTTTCTTT. This codes for CASSLEDRESTEAFF.